Each of the 10 T cell receptor beta chains below was sequenced from the same sample in a study of T cells in Graves' hyperthyroidism and ophthalmopathy. The investigators amplified TCR beta CDR3 regions from RNA transcripts. Researchers ran a first-round RT-PCR on the TCR CDR3 using the HTBI primer set. TCRdb re-derived calls from the multiplex PCR reads in MiXCR, one entry per CDR3 protein. Among around 720,000 distinct CDR3 sequences, 35% were seen once, and the ten largest hold around 29%. The sequenced sample was blood. The receptors originated from a woman aged 40 to 49 with Graves' hyperthyroidism.

This clonotype was detected many times. The CDR3 spells CSVEGQGAAGELFF. For the CDR3, the DNA is TGCAGCGTTGAAGGACAGGGGGCTGCCGGGGAGCTGTTTTTT. V gene TRBV29-1 combines with J gene TRBJ2-2; 10 nucleotides agree with TRBD1. J lost 6 bases, V lost 1 base, and 2 bases had no gene match. This CDR3 contains 14 residues. Germline loops: CDR1 SQVTM, CDR2 ANQGSEA.

As to this clonotype: A much larger clone is a single base away; this may be a read error. This CDR3 is missing its conserved last phenylalanine or tryptophan, likely due to a read error. The chain links TRBV7-3 to TRBJ1-1; the match to TRBD1 covers 7 bases. After removal of 5 bases from V and 5 bases from J, the junction contained 8 bases not matched to a gene. The CDR3 runs to 14 residues. Germline V gives CDR1 SGHTA, CDR2 FQGTGA. The chain's CDR3 is CASSIGTDGTEAFL. The CDR3 coding sequence is TGTGCCAGCAGCATCGGGACAGATGGAACTGAAGCTTTCCTT.

The table lists this clonotype with a few counts. The V gene is TRBV6-2 or TRBV6-3, the J gene TRBJ2-5; TRBD2 agrees at 8 bases. CDR1 and CDR2 (germline): MNHEY, SVGEGT. J gave up 5 bases and V 6 bases, and 11 bases lay outside the gene matches. The CDR3 sequence is 15 residues long. CDR3 DNA sequence: TGTGCCAGCAGCCCTCTTAGCGGGATCTCGGAGACCCAGTACTTC. Translation: CASSPLSGISETQYF.

There are many counts of this clonotype. J is TRBJ1-1 and V is TRBV10-3; D not resolved. Germline CDR1 ENHRY, CDR2 SYGVKD. Trimming cost V 2 bases and J 2 bases, with 12 bases left between them. The CDR3 covers 15 residues. The CDR3 here is CAISEGAGHNTEAFF. The CDR3 DNA reads as TGTGCCATCAGTGAGGGAGCGGGCCATAACACTGAAGCTTTCTTT.

This clonotype was counted a few times. This sequence joins TRBV27 and TRBJ1-2; 7 nucleotides line up with TRBD1. Germline V gives CDR1 MNHEY, CDR2 SMNVEV (reference sequence). The CDR3 covers 15 residues. With 6 bases clipped from V and 4 bases from J, the junction kept 11 bases outside the gene matches. For the CDR3, the DNA is TGTGCCAGCAGCCCTGACCCTAGACAGGGCTATGGCTACACCTTC. Translation: CASSPDPRQGYGYTF.

The rearrangement links TRBV29-1 to TRBJ1-3; TRBD1 matches 9 bases. Per the germline V gene, CDR1 is SQVTM and CDR2 is ANQGSEA. The CDR3 covers 19 residues. Unmatched junction bases numbered 22, after V lost 6 bases and J lost 4 bases. DNA of the CDR3: TGCAGCGTCGCCGGCGGGACAGGGACCATCGCGGAACGAGGAAACACCATATATTTT. This sequence encodes CSVAGGTGTIAERGNTIYF.

This clonotype was seen ten or more times. V gene TRBV29-1 combines with J gene TRBJ1-2; 7 bases are shared with TRBD1. The V gene's germline CDR1 is SQVTM and CDR2 ANQGSEA. The CDR3 has 12 residues. V was clipped by 7 bases and J by 2 bases; unmatched bases: 4. The CDR3 DNA sequence: TGCAGCGCTGTGACAGGGAACTATGGCTACACCTTC. This gives the protein CSAVTGNYGYTF.

This clonotype came up many times. The chain couples TRBV7-9 to TRBJ2-7, with TRBD1 identical over 9 bases. J was trimmed by 3 bases and V by 6 bases; bases with no gene match: 9. This CDR3 is built from 15 residues. CDR1 is SEHNR and CDR2 is FQNEAQ in the germline V gene (reference sequence). The CDR3 loop is CASSQPGQGFYEQYF. CDR3 nucleotides: TGTGCCAGCAGTCAACCGGGACAGGGTTTCTACGAGCAGTACTTC.

This clonotype was recorded many times. V gene TRBV19 combines with J gene TRBJ1-5, with D maybe TRBD1 (6 bases). CDR1 is LNHDA, CDR2 SQIVND, per germline (reference sequence). V was pared by 7 bases and J by 0 bases, with 16 bases between. The CDR3 contains 16 residues. CDR3 sequence: CASKPAAGDSNQPQHF. CDR3 coding DNA: TGTGCCAGTAAACCTGCGGCAGGGGATAGCAATCAGCCCCAGCATTTT.

The chain combines TRBV25-1 with TRBJ2-5; TRBD1 matches at 8 bases. Germline V lookup: CDR1 MGHDK, CDR2 SYGVNS. V was pared by 2 bases and J by 5 bases, with 16 bases of the junction left unmatched. The CDR3 extends over 18 amino acids. CDR3 DNA sequence: TGTGCCAGCAGTGAAAGGGACAGGAGTGGTTTGGCTTGGGAGACCCAGTACTTC. Its protein product is CASSERDRSGLAWETQYF.